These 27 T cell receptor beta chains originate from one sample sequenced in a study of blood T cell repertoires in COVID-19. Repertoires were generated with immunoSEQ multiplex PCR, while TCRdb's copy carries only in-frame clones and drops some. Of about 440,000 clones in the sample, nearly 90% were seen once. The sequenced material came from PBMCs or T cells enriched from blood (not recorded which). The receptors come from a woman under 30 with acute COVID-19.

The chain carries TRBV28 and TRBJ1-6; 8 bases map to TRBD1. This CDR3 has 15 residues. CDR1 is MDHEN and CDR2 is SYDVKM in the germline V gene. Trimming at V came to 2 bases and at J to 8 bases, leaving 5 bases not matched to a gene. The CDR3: CASSLRQGAYSPLHF. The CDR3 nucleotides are TGTGCCAGCAGTTTAAGGCAGGGGGCCTATTCACCCCTCCACTTT.

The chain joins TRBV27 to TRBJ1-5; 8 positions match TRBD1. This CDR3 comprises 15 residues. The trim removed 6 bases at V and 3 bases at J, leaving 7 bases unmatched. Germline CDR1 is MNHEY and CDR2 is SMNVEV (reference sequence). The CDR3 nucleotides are TGTGCCAGCAGGGGGACAGGAGGTATCAATCAGCCCCAGCATTTT. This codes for CASRGTGGINQPQHF.

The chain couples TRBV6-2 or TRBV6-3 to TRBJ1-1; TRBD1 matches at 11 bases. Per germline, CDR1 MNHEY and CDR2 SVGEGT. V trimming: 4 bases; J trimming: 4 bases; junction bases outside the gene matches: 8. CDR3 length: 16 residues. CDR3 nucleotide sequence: TGTGCCAGCAGTTCGGGACAGGGGGGGGTGATCACTGAAGCTTTCTTT. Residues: CASSSGQGGVITEAFF.

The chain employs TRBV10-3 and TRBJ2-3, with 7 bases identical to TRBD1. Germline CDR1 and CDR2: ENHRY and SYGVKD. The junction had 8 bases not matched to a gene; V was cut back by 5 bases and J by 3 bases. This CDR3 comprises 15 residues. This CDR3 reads CAISREGAPTDTQYF. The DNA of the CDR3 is TGTGCCATCAGTAGAGAGGGGGCACCAACAGATACGCAGTATTTT.

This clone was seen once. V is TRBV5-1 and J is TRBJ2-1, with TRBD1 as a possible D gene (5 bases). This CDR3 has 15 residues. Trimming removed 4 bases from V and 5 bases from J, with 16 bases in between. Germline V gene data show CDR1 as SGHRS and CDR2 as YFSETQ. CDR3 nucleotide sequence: TGCGCCAGCAGCCCTAGGGGCCAACCAAACAATGAGCAGTTCTTC. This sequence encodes CASSPRGQPNNEQFF.

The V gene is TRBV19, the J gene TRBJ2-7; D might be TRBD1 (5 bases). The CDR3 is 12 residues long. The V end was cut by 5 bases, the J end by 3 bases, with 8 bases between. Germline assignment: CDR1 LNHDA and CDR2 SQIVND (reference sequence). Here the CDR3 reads CASSAGLYEQYF. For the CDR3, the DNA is TGTGCCAGTAGTGCAGGGCTCTACGAGCAGTACTTC.

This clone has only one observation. CDR3 amino acids: CASSLGNPGGREQYF. Written as DNA, the CDR3 is TGCGCCAGCAGTCTTGGGAACCCAGGGGGTCGCGAGCAGTACTTC. The chain carries TRBV10-2 and TRBJ2-7, with 7 bases matching TRBD1. After removal of 5 bases from V and 6 bases from J, the junction contained 13 bases not matched to a gene. There are 15 residues in the CDR3. Germline V gene data show CDR1 as WSHSY and CDR2 as SAAADI.

The CDR3 nucleotides are TGTGCCAGCAGGGTCGGAGGAGGAGTCTACGAGCAGTACTTC. Translation gives CASRVGGGVYEQYF. The chain has TRBV2 and TRBJ2-7, with D possibly matching TRBD2 (5 bases). The length of the CDR3 is 14 residues. V was trimmed by 6 bases and J by 3 bases, leaving 15 bases between them. Germline V gives CDR1 SNHLY, CDR2 FYNNEI.

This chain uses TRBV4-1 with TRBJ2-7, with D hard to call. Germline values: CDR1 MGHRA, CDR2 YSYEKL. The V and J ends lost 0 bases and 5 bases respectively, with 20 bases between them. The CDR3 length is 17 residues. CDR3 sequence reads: CASSQDRGTLFTDEQYF. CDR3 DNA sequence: TGCGCCAGCAGCCAAGATAGAGGAACCCTATTTACGGACGAGCAGTACTTC.

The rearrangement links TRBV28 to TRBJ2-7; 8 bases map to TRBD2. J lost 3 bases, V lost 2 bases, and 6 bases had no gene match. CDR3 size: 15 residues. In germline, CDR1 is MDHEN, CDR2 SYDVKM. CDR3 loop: CASSLRTSRDYEQYF. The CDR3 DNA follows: TGTGCCAGCAGTTTACGGACTAGCCGTGACTACGAGCAGTACTTC.

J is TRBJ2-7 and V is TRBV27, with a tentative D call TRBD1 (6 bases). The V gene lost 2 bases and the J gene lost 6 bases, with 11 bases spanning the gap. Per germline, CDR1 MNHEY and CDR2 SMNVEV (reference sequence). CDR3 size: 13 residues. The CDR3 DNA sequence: TGTGCCAGCAGTTTAAAACAGGGTAGCGAGCAGTACTTC. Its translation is CASSLKQGSEQYF.

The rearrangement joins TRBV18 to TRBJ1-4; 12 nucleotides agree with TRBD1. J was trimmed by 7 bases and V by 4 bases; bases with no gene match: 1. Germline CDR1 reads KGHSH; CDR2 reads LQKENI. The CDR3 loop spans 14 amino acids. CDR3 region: CASSQGQGAEKLFF. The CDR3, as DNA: TGTGCCAGCTCACAGGGACAGGGGGCTGAAAAACTGTTTTTT.

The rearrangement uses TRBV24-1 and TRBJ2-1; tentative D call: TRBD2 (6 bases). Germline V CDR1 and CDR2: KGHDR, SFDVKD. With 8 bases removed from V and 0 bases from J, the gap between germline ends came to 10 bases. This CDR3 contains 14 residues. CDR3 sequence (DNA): TGTGCCACCACCGGGACTCCCTCCTACAATGAGCAGTTCTTC. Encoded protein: CATTGTPSYNEQFF.

Here the CDR3 reads CASSGQAEGYTF. DNA of the CDR3: TGTGCCAGCTCGGGACAGGCGGAGGGCTACACCTTC. The chain uses TRBV18 and TRBJ1-2, with 8 bases aligning to TRBD1. The CDR3 extends over 12 amino acids. V lost 6 bases and J lost 8; bases outside the gene matches: 5. CDR1 is KGHSH, CDR2 LQKENI, per germline.

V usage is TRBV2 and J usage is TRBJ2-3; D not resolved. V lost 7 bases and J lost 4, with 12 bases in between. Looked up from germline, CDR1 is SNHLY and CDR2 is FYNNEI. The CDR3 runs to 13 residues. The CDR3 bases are TGTGCCAGCACCTCGACATTGGCAGATACGCAGTATTTT. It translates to CASTSTLADTQYF.

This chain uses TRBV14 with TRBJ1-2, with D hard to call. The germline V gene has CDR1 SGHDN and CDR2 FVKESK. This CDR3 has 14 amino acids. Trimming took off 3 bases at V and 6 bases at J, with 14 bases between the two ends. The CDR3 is CASSHSSFGNGYTF. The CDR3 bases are TGTGCCAGCAGCCACTCGTCCTTTGGCAATGGCTACACCTTC. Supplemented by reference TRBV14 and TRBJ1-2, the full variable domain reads EAGVTQFPSHSVIEKGQTVTLRCDPISGHDNLYWYRRVMGKEIKFLLHFVKESKQDESGMPNNRFLAERTGGTYSTLKVQPAELEDSGVYFCASSHSSFGNGYTFGSGTRLTVV.

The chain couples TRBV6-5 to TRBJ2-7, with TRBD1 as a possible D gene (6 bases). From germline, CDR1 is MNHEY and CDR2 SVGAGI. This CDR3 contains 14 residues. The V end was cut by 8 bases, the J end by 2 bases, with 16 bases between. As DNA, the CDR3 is TGTGCCAGCTTGAGCTGGGACACTGCCTACGAGCAGTACTTC. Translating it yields CASLSWDTAYEQYF.

The CDR3 DNA reads TGCGCCAGCAGCTTTATGGGGACACCTAACTATGGCTACACCTTC. Its translation: CASSFMGTPNYGYTF. The J gene is TRBJ1-2, the V gene TRBV5-1; maybe TRBD1 (6 bases). V dropped 2 bases and J dropped 0 bases, with 11 bases sitting between them. Germline CDR1 reads SGHRS; CDR2 reads YFSETQ. The length of the CDR3 is 15 residues.

CDR3 sequence: CASSEYRGLAPTGELFF. CDR3 nucleotides: TGTGCCAGCAGTGAATATCGGGGACTAGCGCCTACCGGGGAGCTGTTTTTT. J is TRBJ2-2 and V is TRBV25-1; TRBD2 matches 10 bases. Germline-derived CDR1 and CDR2 are MGHDK and SYGVNS. The CDR3 totals 17 residues. J lost 5 bases, V lost 0 bases, and 6 bases had no gene match.

CDR3: CASSSRTSREHADTQYF. In DNA, the CDR3 is TGTGCCAGCAGTTCTAGGACTAGCCGGGAGCATGCAGATACGCAGTATTTT. The chain uses TRBV27 and TRBJ2-3; the match to TRBD2 covers 8 bases. Germline CDR1 is MNHEY and CDR2 is SMNVEV (reference sequence). The CDR3 is 17 amino acids. The trim removed 4 bases at V and 4 bases at J, leaving 13 bases unmatched.

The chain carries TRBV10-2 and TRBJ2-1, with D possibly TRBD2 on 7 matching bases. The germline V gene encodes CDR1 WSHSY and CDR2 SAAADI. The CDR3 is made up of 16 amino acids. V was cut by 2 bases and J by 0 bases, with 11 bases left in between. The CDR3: CASSEGGASSYNEQFF. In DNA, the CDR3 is TGCGCCAGCAGTGAGGGGGGGGCGAGCTCCTACAATGAGCAGTTCTTC.

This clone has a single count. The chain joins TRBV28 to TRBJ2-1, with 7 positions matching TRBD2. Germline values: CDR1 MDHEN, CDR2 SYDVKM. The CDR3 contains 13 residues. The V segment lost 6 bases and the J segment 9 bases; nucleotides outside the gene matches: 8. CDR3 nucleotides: TGTGCCAGCAGCTCCGGACTAGAGGTTGAGCAGTTCTTC. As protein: CASSSGLEVEQFF. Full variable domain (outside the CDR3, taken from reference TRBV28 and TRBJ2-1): DVKVTQSSRYLVKRTGEKVFLECVQDMDHENMFWYRQDPGLGLRLIYFSYDVKMKEKGDIPEGYSVSREKKERFSLILESASTNQTSMYLCASSSGLEVEQFFGPGTRLTVL.

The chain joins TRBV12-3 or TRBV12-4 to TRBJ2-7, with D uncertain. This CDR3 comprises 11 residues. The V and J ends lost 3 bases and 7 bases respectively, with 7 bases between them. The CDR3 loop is CASSLTREQYF. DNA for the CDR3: TGTGCCAGCAGTTTGACACGGGAGCAGTACTTC.

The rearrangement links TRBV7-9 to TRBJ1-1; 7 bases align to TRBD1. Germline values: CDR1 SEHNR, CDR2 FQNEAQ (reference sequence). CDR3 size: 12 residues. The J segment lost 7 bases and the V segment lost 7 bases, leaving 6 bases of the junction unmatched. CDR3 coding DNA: TGTGCCAGCATCCATCGGGACAGTGAAGCTTTCTTT. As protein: CASIHRDSEAFF.

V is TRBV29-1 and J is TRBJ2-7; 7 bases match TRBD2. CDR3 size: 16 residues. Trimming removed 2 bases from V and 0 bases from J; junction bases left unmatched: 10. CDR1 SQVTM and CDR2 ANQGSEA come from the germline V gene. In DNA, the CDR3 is TGCAGCGTTGAATGGGCTCATGGCGGGAGCTCCTACGAGCAGTACTTC. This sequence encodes CSVEWAHGGSSYEQYF.

The CDR3 loop is CASSLAGGNTEAFF. CDR3 nucleotide sequence: TGTGCCAGCAGTTTAGCGGGGGGGAACACTGAAGCTTTCTTT. The genes are TRBV28 and TRBJ1-1; D perhaps matches TRBD1 (5 bases). The CDR3 covers 14 residues. V gave up 2 bases and J gave up 1 base, with 8 bases separating them. CDR1 is MDHEN and CDR2 is SYDVKM in the germline V gene.

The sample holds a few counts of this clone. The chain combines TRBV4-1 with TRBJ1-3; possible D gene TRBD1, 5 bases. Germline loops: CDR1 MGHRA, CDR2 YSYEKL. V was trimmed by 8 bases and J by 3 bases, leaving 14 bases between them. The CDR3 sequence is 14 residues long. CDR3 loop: CASGSRTSGNTIYF. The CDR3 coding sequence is TGCGCCAGCGGATCCAGGACAAGTGGAAACACCATATATTTT.